The 15 T cell receptor beta chains below come from one sample, sequenced in a study of CD8+CD57+ T cells in acquired aplastic anemia (dated by TCRdb to 2017 to 2018). Patients chosen for sequencing had shown expansion of CD8+CD57+ cells by flow cytometry. The sample was run on an Illumina HiSeq 2000. TCR beta VDJ combination and CDR3 sequence profiling used genomic DNA as the template. TCRdb passed the public sequencing reads through fastp at Q25 and MiXCR, retaining productive beta sequences. Records with the same CDR3 protein are collapsed into one entry carrying the most frequent genes and DNA. In all, the sample holds hundreds of thousands of distinct CDR3 sequences, and around half of those were seen once. The ten largest make up 7.8% of the sample. Material for sequencing was sorted CD4+, CD8+, or CD8+CD57+ T cells (not recorded which) from PBMCs. All receptors come from a human donor with aplastic anemia.

This clonotype has more than one count but fewer than ten. Possible read error: a much larger clone is one base away. The rearrangement links TRBV7-9 to TRBJ1-1, with D unclear. The CDR3 is 14 residues long. Per the germline V gene, CDR1 is SEHNR and CDR2 is FQNEAQ (reference sequence). Written as DNA, the CDR3 is TGTGCCAGCGGCTTACTTAATAGGAACACTGAAGCTTTCTTT. It specifies CASGLLNRNTEAFF.

The CDR3 DNA reads TGTGCCAGCAGCTGGGGTCTGGGGAATGAGCAGTTCTTC. It encodes CASSWGLGNEQFF. The J gene is TRBJ2-1, the V gene TRBV27, with D hard to call. Trimming took off 6 bases at V and 7 bases at J, with 13 bases between the two ends. Germline CDR1 reads MNHEY; CDR2 reads SMNVEV (reference sequence). The CDR3 extends over 13 amino acids.

This clonotype came up once. The chain is built from TRBV10-3 and TRBJ1-5; TRBD1 might be the D (5 bases). The CDR3 runs 13 residues. In germline, CDR1 is ENHRY, CDR2 SYGVKD. The V end lost 6 bases, the J end lost 6 bases, and 12 bases lay between the germline ends. This chain's CDR3 is CAIRTDMLQPQHF. DNA for the CDR3: TGTGCCATCAGGACAGACATGCTTCAGCCCCAGCATTTT.

This rearrangement joins TRBV7-2 to TRBJ2-3; TRBD1 agrees at 10 bases. The J segment lost 4 bases and the V segment lost 5 bases, leaving 0 bases of the junction unmatched. This CDR3 has 13 residues. CDR1 SGHTA and CDR2 FQGNSA come from the germline V gene. DNA of the CDR3: TGTGCCAGCAGCGGACAGGGGGCAGATACGCAGTATTTT. It specifies CASSGQGADTQYF.

This clonotype was seen repeatedly, ten times or more. The chain employs TRBV19 and TRBJ1-5, with D perhaps matching TRBD1 (6 bases). Germline V lookup: CDR1 LNHDA, CDR2 SQIVND (reference sequence). V lost 3 bases to trimming and J lost 0 bases, with 15 bases between them. This CDR3 is built from 17 residues. The CDR3 bases are TGTGCCAGTAGTATTGGTAAGACAGGTAATAGCAATCAGCCCCAGCATTTT. This sequence encodes CASSIGKTGNSNQPQHF.

V gene TRBV27 combines with J gene TRBJ2-7; D is tentatively TRBD1 or TRBD2 (5 bases each). The CDR3 runs to 14 residues. Deletions cut 2 bases from V and 6 bases from J, with 14 bases between. Germline assignment: CDR1 MNHEY and CDR2 SMNVEV (reference sequence). The CDR3 here is CASSLGTSPCEQYF. DNA of the CDR3: TGTGCCAGCAGTTTAGGGACCTCCCCCTGCGAGCAGTACTTC.

Turning to this clonotype: A read error may account for a junction end that differs from germline. The DNA of the CDR3 is TGCAGCGTGGTCACAGACCACAGCACTGAAGCTTTCTTC. Translated, it gives CSVVTDHSTEAFF. V is TRBV29-1 and J is TRBJ1-1; D is unresolved. The CDR3 length is 13 residues. The germline V gene encodes CDR1 SQVTM and CDR2 ANQGSEA. Complete variable domain (other parts from reference TRBV29-1 and TRBJ1-1): SAVISQKPSRDICQRGTSLTIQCQVDSQVTMMFWYRQQPGQSLTLIATANQGSEATYESGFVIDKFPISRPNLTFSTLTVSNMSPEDSSIYLCSVVTDHSTEAFFGQGTRLTVV.

The genes are TRBV19 and TRBJ1-5; D is ambiguous. The V gene's germline CDR1 is LNHDA and CDR2 SQIVND (reference sequence). The CDR3 extends over 15 amino acids. V lost 3 bases and J lost 5, with 14 bases in between. CDR3 DNA sequence: TGTGCCAGTAGTATCGGGCAGGCCCGCGATCAGCCCCAGCATTTT. Protein product: CASSIGQARDQPQHF.

With regard to this clonotype: A read error may explain this, as a much larger clone is one base away. The genes are TRBV7-9 and TRBJ1-5; D not certain. This CDR3 is built from 16 residues. The germline V gene encodes CDR1 SEHNR and CDR2 FQNEAQ (reference sequence). The CDR3 bases are TGTGCCAGCAGCTTAGCGGTGGCGGGTCTGGGTCAGCCCCGGCATTTT. Translating it yields CASSLAVAGLGQPRHF.

This clonotype has at least ten counts. The chain carries TRBV5-8 and TRBJ2-3, with 11 bases that match TRBD2. Germline-derived CDR1 and CDR2 are SGHTS and YDEGEE. Trimming took 4 bases from V and 3 from J; bases not matched to a gene: 4. The CDR3 is 15 amino acids. The CDR3 DNA sequence: TGTGCCAGCAGCAGGGGGACTAGCGGTACAGATACGCAGTATTTT. It translates to CASSRGTSGTDTQYF.

The chain combines TRBV15 with TRBJ2-3; unclear D gene. The V end lost 0 bases, the J end lost 1 base, and 8 bases lay between the germline ends. The CDR3 has 15 amino acids. Germline V lookup: CDR1 LNHNV, CDR2 YYDKDF (reference sequence). This CDR3 reads CATSRDGEGTDTQYF. The CDR3 DNA reads TGTGCCACCAGCAGAGATGGAGAGGGCACAGATACGCAGTATTTT.

The J gene is TRBJ1-5, the V gene TRBV7-2, with TRBD1 identical over 7 bases. The CDR3 is made up of 14 amino acids. V dropped 6 bases and J dropped 4; count of bases not matched to a gene: 6. The V gene's germline CDR1 is SGHTA and CDR2 FQGNSA. The DNA for the CDR3 is TGTGCCAGCAGTGCAGGGACAGCTAATCAGCCCCAGCATTTT. It is translated as CASSAGTANQPQHF.

Of note for this clonotype: No conserved phenylalanine or tryptophan is present at the end of the CDR3, so a read error is the likely explanation. The chain uses TRBV29-1 and TRBJ2-5, with D uncertain. V was trimmed by 3 bases and J by 1 base, leaving 3 bases between them. Germline V gene lookup returns CDR1 SQVTM and CDR2 ANQGSEA. This CDR3 is 11 amino acids long. CDR3: CSVDRQETQYV. CDR3 DNA sequence: TGCAGCGTTGATCGCCAAGAGACCCAGTACGTC.

This clonotype has more than one count but fewer than ten. V is TRBV19 and J is TRBJ2-7, with D perhaps being TRBD1 or TRBD2 (5 bases each). This CDR3 has 15 residues. The germline CDR1 and CDR2 sequences are LNHDA and SQIVND (reference sequence). The V gene lost 4 bases and the J gene lost 2 bases, with 15 bases spanning the gap. The chain's CDR3 is CASSTPKGTTYEQYF. CDR3 DNA sequence: TGTGCCAGTAGTACACCGAAAGGGACGACCTACGAGCAGTACTTC.

The sample holds one count of this clonotype. The chain has TRBV15 and TRBJ2-1; perhaps TRBD1 as D (6 bases). The CDR3 has 15 residues. Germline CDR1 reads LNHNV; CDR2 reads YYDKDF (reference sequence). Trimming stripped 1 base from V and 5 bases from J, with 12 bases between. DNA of the CDR3: TGTGCCACCAGCAGAGTATCAGGGGCCGACAATGAGCAGTTCTTC. It encodes CATSRVSGADNEQFF.